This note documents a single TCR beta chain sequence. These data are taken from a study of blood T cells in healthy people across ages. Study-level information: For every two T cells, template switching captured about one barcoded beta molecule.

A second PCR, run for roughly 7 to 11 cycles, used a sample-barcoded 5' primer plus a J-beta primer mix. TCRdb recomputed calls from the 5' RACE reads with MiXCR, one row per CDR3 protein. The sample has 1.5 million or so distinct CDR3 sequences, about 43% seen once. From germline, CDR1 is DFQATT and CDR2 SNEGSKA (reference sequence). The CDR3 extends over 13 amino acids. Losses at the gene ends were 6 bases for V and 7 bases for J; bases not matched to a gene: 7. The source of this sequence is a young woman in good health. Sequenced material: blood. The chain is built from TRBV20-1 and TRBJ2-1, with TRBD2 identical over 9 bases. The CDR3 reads CSAGSGRWNEQFF. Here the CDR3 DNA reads TGCAGTGCGGGAAGCGGGAGGTGGAATGAGCAGTTCTTC.